The 4 T cell receptor beta chains below come from one sample, sequenced in a study of control samples from healthy donors and cancer patients. Here immunoSEQ multiplex PCR was the method, and the copy in TCRdb shows in-frame clones only, minus some. The sample yields about 120,000 clones, approximately 90% seen once. Sequenced material: PBMCs. The receptors stem from a woman aged 45 to 65 with colorectal cancer.

The CDR3: CASSQVGQDYGYTF. In DNA form, the CDR3 reads TGTGCCAGCAGCCAAGTAGGCCAGGATTATGGCTACACCTTC. The chain links TRBV3-1 (or the pseudogene TRBV3-2) to TRBJ1-2, with no clear D. Germline V CDR1 and CDR2: LGHDT, YNNKEL (reference sequence). V was trimmed by 1 base and J by 5 bases, leaving 11 bases between them. This CDR3 has 14 residues.

The rearrangement links TRBV5-6 to TRBJ1-3; D possibly corresponds to TRBD1 (6 bases). The CDR3 has 13 residues. Germline V CDR1 and CDR2: SGHDT, YYEEEE. Trimming took 2 bases from V and 8 from J, leaving 11 bases between them. The CDR3, as DNA: TGTGCCAGCAGCTTCAGGGGAGGGGACACCATATATTTT. Amino acid sequence: CASSFRGGDTIYF.

The V and J genes are TRBV24-1 and TRBJ1-5; D is unresolved. CDR3 length equals 14 residues. The V gene's germline CDR1 is KGHDR and CDR2 SFDVKD. Trimming stripped 3 bases from V and 9 bases from J, with 14 bases between. DNA of the CDR3: TGTGCCACCAGTGATAGGGCCTCATATACGCCCCAGCATTTT. It is translated as CATSDRASYTPQHF.

V is TRBV28 and J is TRBJ1-2; the match to TRBD1 covers 9 bases. The V gene end was trimmed by 3 bases and the J gene end by 10 bases; junction bases not matched to a gene: 12. Germline V gives CDR1 MDHEN, CDR2 SYDVKM. The CDR3 spans 15 residues. The CDR3 protein is CASSFYPQGQGNYTF. The CDR3 DNA reads as TGTGCCAGCAGTTTTTACCCGCAGGGACAGGGAAACTACACCTTC.